These T cell receptor beta chains were read from a single sample in a study of blood T cell repertoires in COVID-19. Data came from immunoSEQ multiplex PCR; TCRdb stores just in-frame clones and leaves some out. The sample records about 200,000 clones, 86% being singletons. Material: PBMCs or T cells enriched from blood (not recorded which). These receptors came from a man aged 35 to 55 with acute COVID-19. The CDR3 runs from the conserved cysteine through the conserved F or W. The D gene is left open where the match is weak. The size field is filled for only some rows; it gives once, few, many or a size class.

clone_size: .
j_call: TRBJ2-3
d_call: TRBD2
v_call: TRBV6-4
cdr3_nt: TGTGCCAGCAGTGACCAAAGCGGGAGGGCAGATACGCAGTATTTT
cdr3_aa: CASSDQSGRADTQYF

clone_size: .
j_call: TRBJ2-5
d_call: TRBD2
v_call: TRBV7-3
cdr3_nt: TGTGCCAGCAGCTTCGGGGGGGCTACTGGGACCCAGTACTTC
cdr3_aa: CASSFGGATGTQYF

clone_size: .
j_call: TRBJ2-1
d_call: .
v_call: TRBV10-1
cdr3_nt: TGCGCCAGCAGTGAGAGCACGAGACTCGGTGAGCAGTTCTTC
cdr3_aa: CASSESTRLGEQFF

clone_size: .
j_call: TRBJ2-5
d_call: TRBD1
v_call: TRBV5-1
cdr3_nt: TGCGCCAGCAGACGACAGGGGAAGGGTCAAGAGACCCAGTACTTC
cdr3_aa: CASRRQGKGQETQYF

clone_size: .
j_call: TRBJ1-1
d_call: .
v_call: TRBV28
cdr3_nt: TGTGCCAGCAGTTTTGGAACAGTCCTCACTGAAGCTTTCTTT
cdr3_aa: CASSFGTVLTEAFF

clone_size: .
j_call: TRBJ2-6
d_call: .
v_call: TRBV19
cdr3_nt: TGTGCCAGTAGTATTGAAGGGAGCGGGGCCAACGTCCTGACTTTC
cdr3_aa: CASSIEGSGANVLTF

clone_size: .
j_call: TRBJ2-3
d_call: .
v_call: TRBV30
cdr3_nt: TGTGCCTGGGACTTGGAGGGATATACGCAGTATTTT
cdr3_aa: CAWDLEGYTQYF

clone_size: .
j_call: TRBJ2-7
d_call: .
v_call: TRBV12-3/TRBV12-4
cdr3_nt: TGTGCCAGCAGTTTTTCGTCGAGCTACGAGCAGTACTTC
cdr3_aa: CASSFSSSYEQYF

clone_size: .
j_call: TRBJ2-3
d_call: .
v_call: TRBV2
cdr3_nt: TGTGCCAGCAGTCGACGGGACACAGATACGCAGTATTTT
cdr3_aa: CASSRRDTDTQYF

clone_size: .
j_call: TRBJ2-3
d_call: TRBD1
v_call: TRBV6-2/TRBV6-3
cdr3_nt: TGTGCCAGCAGTGGGGACAGGGGGCCCACAGATACGCAGTATTTT
cdr3_aa: CASSGDRGPTDTQYF

clone_size: .
j_call: TRBJ1-5
d_call: TRBD1
v_call: TRBV29-1
cdr3_nt: TGCAGCGCCCGGACAGGGCAGAATCAGCCCCAGCATTTT
cdr3_aa: CSARTGQNQPQHF

clone_size: few
j_call: TRBJ1-5
d_call: .
v_call: TRBV10-2
cdr3_nt: TGCGCCAGCAAGGTCGGGAATCAGCCCCAGCATTTT
cdr3_aa: CASKVGNQPQHF

clone_size: .
j_call: TRBJ1-6
d_call: .
v_call: TRBV15
cdr3_nt: TGTGCCACCAGCAGAGGAGTGAATTCACCCCTCCACTTT
cdr3_aa: CATSRGVNSPLHF

clone_size: .
j_call: TRBJ1-3
d_call: .
v_call: TRBV30
cdr3_nt: TGTGCCTGGAGCGGGTATGTTGGTGGAAACACCATATATTTT
cdr3_aa: CAWSGYVGGNTIYF

clone_size: .
j_call: TRBJ1-2
d_call: .
v_call: TRBV28
cdr3_nt: TGTGCCAGCAGTTTAGGGTGGAGTAACTATGGCTACACCTTC
cdr3_aa: CASSLGWSNYGYTF

clone_size: .
j_call: TRBJ2-1
d_call: .
v_call: TRBV7-3
cdr3_nt: TGTGCCAGCAGCTTGGGCCAGTCCTACAATGAGCAGTTCTTC
cdr3_aa: CASSLGQSYNEQFF

clone_size: once
j_call: TRBJ2-7
d_call: TRBD2
v_call: TRBV28
cdr3_nt: TGTGCCAGCAGTTCCAGCGGGATCTCCTACGAGCAGTACTTC
cdr3_aa: CASSSSGISYEQYF

clone_size: .
j_call: TRBJ1-1
d_call: .
v_call: TRBV30
cdr3_nt: TGTGCCTGGGTGACAGCCAACACTGAAGCTTTCTTT
cdr3_aa: CAWVTANTEAFF

clone_size: once
j_call: TRBJ2-7
d_call: TRBD1
v_call: TRBV2
cdr3_nt: TGTGCCAGCAGTCTCTCAGGGGGTCGAGAGCAGTACTTC
cdr3_aa: CASSLSGGREQYF

clone_size: .
j_call: TRBJ2-3
d_call: .
v_call: TRBV7-3
cdr3_nt: TGTGCCAGCAGCTTTAGCAACTCACCAGATACGCAGTATTTT
cdr3_aa: CASSFSNSPDTQYF

clone_size: few
j_call: TRBJ1-6
d_call: TRBD1
v_call: TRBV6-1
cdr3_nt: TGTGCCAGCAGTGAGGCCGGGACAGATAATTCACCCCTCCACTTT
cdr3_aa: CASSEAGTDNSPLHF

clone_size: .
j_call: TRBJ1-5
d_call: .
v_call: TRBV28
cdr3_nt: TGTGCCAGCAGTGAAGGGACATTTGGCAATCAGCCCCAGCATTTT
cdr3_aa: CASSEGTFGNQPQHF

clone_size: .
j_call: TRBJ2-3
d_call: .
v_call: TRBV7-2
cdr3_nt: TGTGCCAGCAGCCGGGACACGAGCACAGATACGCAGTATTTT
cdr3_aa: CASSRDTSTDTQYF

clone_size: once
j_call: TRBJ2-7
d_call: TRBD2
v_call: TRBV4-2
cdr3_nt: TGTGCCAGCAGCCAAGCTCTAGCGGGAGGCCCCGAGGTCTACGAGCAGTACTTC
cdr3_aa: CASSQALAGGPEVYEQYF

clone_size: few
j_call: TRBJ1-1
d_call: TRBD1
v_call: TRBV25-1
cdr3_nt: TGTGCCAGCAGTGAAACGAGACAGGGGGACACTGAAGCTTTCTTT
cdr3_aa: CASSETRQGDTEAFF

clone_size: .
j_call: TRBJ2-7
d_call: TRBD2
v_call: TRBV9
cdr3_nt: TGTGCCAGCTCCCCCGGCGGGAGGGGGTTGGAGCAGTACTTC
cdr3_aa: CASSPGGRGLEQYF

clone_size: .
j_call: TRBJ2-7
d_call: TRBD1
v_call: TRBV29-1
cdr3_nt: TGCAGCGTTGAAGGACAGGGAACCTACGAGCAGTACTTC
cdr3_aa: CSVEGQGTYEQYF

clone_size: .
j_call: TRBJ1-2
d_call: TRBD1
v_call: TRBV27
cdr3_nt: TGTGCCACCCTCCTTCAAGGGGGCGGCGGCTACACCTTC
cdr3_aa: CATLLQGGGGYTF

clone_size: .
j_call: TRBJ1-6
d_call: .
v_call: TRBV30
cdr3_nt: TGTGCCTGGAGTAAACCGGTGGGAGGGAACAGCATGGGATCACCCCTCCACTTT
cdr3_aa: CAWSKPVGGNSMGSPLHF

clone_size: .
j_call: TRBJ1-4
d_call: .
v_call: TRBV3-1/TRBV3-2
cdr3_nt: TGTGCCAGCAGCCCAGCTGGGGGGGTTGAAAAACTGTTTTTT
cdr3_aa: CASSPAGGVEKLFF

clone_size: .
j_call: TRBJ2-3
d_call: TRBD2
v_call: TRBV7-2
cdr3_nt: TGTGCCAGCAGCGCCGTTCCCGCCGGGGGGGCTACAGATACGCAGTATTTT
cdr3_aa: CASSAVPAGGATDTQYF

clone_size: .
j_call: TRBJ1-2
d_call: .
v_call: TRBV9
cdr3_nt: TGTGCCAGCAGCGTAGCTTCGATTCCTGGGGGACTTTATGGCTACACCTTC
cdr3_aa: CASSVASIPGGLYGYTF

clone_size: .
j_call: TRBJ1-5
d_call: .
v_call: TRBV27
cdr3_nt: TGTACCAGCAGTTTACTGGCAGGGGTGGGAAGCAATCAGCCCCAGCATTTT
cdr3_aa: CTSSLLAGVGSNQPQHF

clone_size: .
j_call: TRBJ2-2
d_call: .
v_call: TRBV5-1
cdr3_nt: TGCGCCAACAGGGACAACACGAACACCGGGGAGCTGTTTTTT
cdr3_aa: CANRDNTNTGELFF

clone_size: .
j_call: TRBJ2-7
d_call: TRBD1
v_call: TRBV11-2
cdr3_nt: TGTGCCAGCAGCTTAGAAGGGACAGGGACCTACGAGCAGTACTTC
cdr3_aa: CASSLEGTGTYEQYF

clone_size: .
j_call: TRBJ2-5
d_call: .
v_call: TRBV6-5
cdr3_nt: TGTGCCAGCAGTTACGGACGGGGGGAGACCCAGTACTTC
cdr3_aa: CASSYGRGETQYF

clone_size: once
j_call: TRBJ2-5
d_call: TRBD2
v_call: TRBV9
cdr3_nt: TGTGCCAGCAGCGTAGCGATTAGCGGGCCACTAGAGGGGACCCAGTACTTC
cdr3_aa: CASSVAISGPLEGTQYF

clone_size: .
j_call: TRBJ2-2
d_call: TRBD1
v_call: TRBV5-1
cdr3_nt: TGCGCCAGCAGATCGGGACAGCCGAACACCGGGGAGCTGTTTTTT
cdr3_aa: CASRSGQPNTGELFF

clone_size: few
j_call: TRBJ1-6
d_call: TRBD1
v_call: TRBV6-5
cdr3_nt: TGTGCCAGCAGAGGACAGGGTGAAGCACCCCTCCACTTT
cdr3_aa: CASRGQGEAPLHF

clone_size: .
j_call: TRBJ1-2
d_call: TRBD1
v_call: TRBV5-1
cdr3_nt: TGCGCCAGCAGCCCCGACGGCAGGGGGCTACTCGGCTACACCTTC
cdr3_aa: CASSPDGRGLLGYTF

clone_size: few
j_call: TRBJ1-1
d_call: .
v_call: TRBV3-1/TRBV3-2
cdr3_nt: TGTGCCAGCAGCCAAGGGTGGCACAGTCTGAACACTGAAGCTTTCTTT
cdr3_aa: CASSQGWHSLNTEAFF

clone_size: .
j_call: TRBJ2-5
d_call: TRBD2
v_call: TRBV6-5
cdr3_nt: TGTGCCAGCAGCCCACTAGCGGGAGGCAGAGAGACCCAGTACTTC
cdr3_aa: CASSPLAGGRETQYF

clone_size: once
j_call: TRBJ1-4
d_call: .
v_call: TRBV28
cdr3_nt: TGTGCCAGCAGCCGATTGGGACTTCCTAATGAAAAACTGTTTTTT
cdr3_aa: CASSRLGLPNEKLFF

clone_size: .
j_call: TRBJ1-1
d_call: .
v_call: TRBV4-3
cdr3_nt: TGCGCCAGCAGCCATTTTCAGGGGTCCCCTGAAGCCTTCTTT
cdr3_aa: CASSHFQGSPEAFF

clone_size: once
j_call: TRBJ2-1
d_call: TRBD2
v_call: TRBV4-2
cdr3_nt: TGTGCCAGCAGTCAAATGCTAGCGGGAGAGAGCTCCTACAATGAGCAGTTCTTC
cdr3_aa: CASSQMLAGESSYNEQFF

clone_size: .
j_call: TRBJ2-3
d_call: .
v_call: TRBV30
cdr3_nt: TGTGCCTGGAGTGCAGGGCGGGATACGCAGTATTTT
cdr3_aa: CAWSAGRDTQYF

clone_size: .
j_call: TRBJ2-1
d_call: TRBD2
v_call: TRBV10-3
cdr3_nt: TGTGCCATCAGTGAGTCAATAGCGGGTGTAAATGAGCAGTTCTTC
cdr3_aa: CAISESIAGVNEQFF

clone_size: .
j_call: TRBJ2-4
d_call: TRBD2
v_call: TRBV2
cdr3_nt: TGTGCCAGCAGTGGAATAGCGGGCGGGTTGAACATTCAGTACTTC
cdr3_aa: CASSGIAGGLNIQYF

clone_size: .
j_call: TRBJ1-2
d_call: .
v_call: TRBV7-9
cdr3_nt: TGTGCCAGCAGCATACAGGTTTACGGCTACACCTTC
cdr3_aa: CASSIQVYGYTF

clone_size: .
j_call: TRBJ2-1
d_call: .
v_call: TRBV5-1
cdr3_nt: TGCGCCAGCAAGTTCGACTCGAGCTCCTACAATGAGCAGTTCTTC
cdr3_aa: CASKFDSSSYNEQFF

clone_size: few
j_call: TRBJ1-1
d_call: .
v_call: TRBV28
cdr3_nt: TGTGCCAGCAGTAGAGTTCGGGGGAAAAACACTGAAGCTTTCTTT
cdr3_aa: CASSRVRGKNTEAFF

clone_size: .
j_call: TRBJ2-7
d_call: TRBD2
v_call: TRBV20-1
cdr3_nt: TGCAGTGCTAGTAGTCAGGGAGGGGACGAGCAGTACTTC
cdr3_aa: CSASSQGGDEQYF

clone_size: .
j_call: TRBJ2-5
d_call: .
v_call: TRBV2
cdr3_nt: TGTGCCAGCAGGAAGACAGCTTACCAAGAGACCCAGTACTTC
cdr3_aa: CASRKTAYQETQYF